Presented here are 20 T cell receptor beta chains from one specimen sequenced in a study of blood T cell repertoires in COVID-19. The method was immunoSEQ multiplex PCR; TCRdb's version includes in-frame clones alone and lacks a portion of them. The repertoire includes about 57,000 clones, roughly 90% of them detected once, and 20% to 25% sits in the top ten. The specimen was peripheral blood. The source of these receptors is an elderly woman with COVID-19, enrolled during active disease.

In this sample, this clone turned up once. The chain's CDR3 is CASSLVRRGGTDTQYF. As DNA, the CDR3 is TGTGCCAGCAGCTTAGTCCGTCGCGGGGGCACAGATACGCAGTATTTT. V usage is TRBV11-2 and J usage is TRBJ2-3; D possibly corresponds to TRBD2 (6 bases). Trimming shortened V by 1 base and J by 1 base, and 12 bases separated the two germline ends. The CDR3 runs to 16 residues. CDR1 SGHAT and CDR2 FQNNGV come from the germline V gene.

The rearrangement links TRBV2 to TRBJ2-1; 7 nucleotides match TRBD2. The J segment lost 3 bases and the V segment lost 4 bases, leaving 6 bases of the junction unmatched. The CDR3 sequence is 15 residues long. Per germline, CDR1 SNHLY and CDR2 FYNNEI. This CDR3 is CASSVFKRGYNEQFF. In DNA, the CDR3 is TGTGCCAGCAGTGTATTTAAGCGGGGCTACAATGAGCAGTTCTTC.

This clone appeared a few times. The CDR3 coding sequence is TGTGCCAGCAGAATGGACAGGGGGCGCAGAGGCTCTGGAAACACCATATATTTT. Encoded protein: CASRMDRGRRGSGNTIYF. This rearrangement joins TRBV13 to TRBJ1-3; 11 bases are a match to TRBD1. The CDR3 is 18 residues long. The ends lost 6 bases at V and 0 bases at J; junction bases unmatched: 10. The V gene's germline CDR1 is PRHDT and CDR2 FYEKMQ (reference sequence).

This clone was counted a few times. V and J are TRBV30 and TRBJ2-7, with unresolved D. Germline V CDR1 and CDR2: GTSNPN, SVGIG (reference sequence). Trimming took 3 bases from V and 1 from J, leaving 22 bases between them. CDR3 length: 17 residues. In nucleotides, the CDR3 is TGTGCCTGGAGCAATCTGGCCCCATCCTTGAGGTCCTACGAGCAGTACTTC. Translating it yields CAWSNLAPSLRSYEQYF.

The J gene is TRBJ1-1, the V gene TRBV5-1; no firm D call. Trimming took 4 bases from V and 0 from J, leaving 13 bases between them. The CDR3 runs to 15 residues. Germline CDR1 SGHRS, CDR2 YFSETQ. CDR3 protein: CASSPWADLNTEAFF. The CDR3 nucleotides are TGCGCCAGCAGCCCCTGGGCAGATTTGAACACTGAAGCTTTCTTT. Together with reference TRBV5-1 and TRBJ1-1, the CDR3 gives the full variable domain: KAGVTQTPRYLIKTRGQQVTLSCSPISGHRSVSWYQQTPGQGLQFLFEYFSETQRNKGNFPGRFSGRQFSNSRSEMNVSTLELGDSALYLCASSPWADLNTEAFFGQGTRLTVV.

The CDR3 DNA reads as TGTGCCAGCAGAGGACAGTCTGAGAATGGCTACACCTTC. It specifies CASRGQSENGYTF. The V call is TRBV6-5, the J call TRBJ1-2; a possible D gene is TRBD1 (6 bases). Per the germline V gene, CDR1 is MNHEY and CDR2 is SVGAGI. The V gene lost 6 bases and the J gene lost 6 bases, with 14 bases spanning the gap. The CDR3 covers 13 residues.

In its sample, this clone was seen once. This chain joins TRBV27 and TRBJ1-5; the match to TRBD1 covers 9 bases. This CDR3 has 16 residues. V lost 6 bases to trimming and J lost 1 base; unmatched junction nucleotides: 7. Germline lookup yields CDR1 MNHEY and CDR2 SMNVEV (reference sequence). Here the CDR3 DNA reads TGTGCCAGCAGAGTTTCGACAGGGGGGAGCAATCAGCCCCAGCATTTT. Protein sequence: CASRVSTGGSNQPQHF.

V is TRBV4-2 and J is TRBJ2-6; 12 bases fit TRBD1. This CDR3 has 19 residues. Germline V lookup: CDR1 LGHNA, CDR2 YNFKEQ. J gave up 0 bases and V 1 base, and 4 bases lay outside the gene matches. The CDR3 here is CASSQASGQGASGANVLTF. The CDR3 nucleotides read TGTGCCAGCAGCCAAGCTTCGGGACAGGGGGCCTCTGGGGCCAACGTCCTGACTTTC.

This chain links TRBV3-1 (or the pseudogene TRBV3-2) with TRBJ1-6; TRBD1 agrees at 10 bases. The germline gives CDR1 LGHDT, CDR2 YNNKEL (reference sequence). The CDR3 spans 15 residues. With 2 bases clipped from V and 7 bases from J, the junction kept 2 bases outside the gene matches. CDR3 protein: CASSQRTGGNSPLHF. DNA of the CDR3: TGTGCCAGCAGCCAAAGGACAGGGGGAAATTCACCCCTCCACTTT.

This clone turned up a few times. The chain is built from TRBV29-1 and TRBJ1-2; possibly TRBD1 for D (6 bases). Germline V gene data show CDR1 as SQVTM and CDR2 as ANQGSEA. This CDR3 has 13 amino acids. The V end was cut by 3 bases, the J end by 6 bases, with 14 bases between. CDR3 nucleotides: TGCAGCGTTGATTTAATCGGACAGCATGGCTACACCTTC. It yields the protein CSVDLIGQHGYTF.

The CDR3 is CASRKIRLSYEQYF. Written as DNA, the CDR3 is TGTGCCAGCAGGAAGATTAGACTCTCCTACGAGCAGTACTTC. V usage is TRBV6-5 and J usage is TRBJ2-7; D not resolved. The CDR3 loop spans 14 amino acids. V lost 6 bases and J 0 bases, leaving 12 bases between the germline ends. Germline assignment: CDR1 MNHEY and CDR2 SVGAGI.

The chain links TRBV6-6 to TRBJ1-6; D is undetermined. V was clipped by 5 bases and J by 0 bases, with 14 bases between them. Germline lookup yields CDR1 MNHNY and CDR2 SVGAGI (reference sequence). The CDR3 contains 17 residues. The CDR3 DNA follows: TGTGCCAGCAGTCCCCGAGCGGCAAGCTCCTATAATTCACCCCTCCACTTT. Amino acids: CASSPRAASSYNSPLHF.

The CDR3 coding sequence is TGTGCCAGCAGCCAGGGACTTGGTCAGCCCCAGCATTTT. Translating gives CASSQGLGQPQHF. The chain has TRBV14 and TRBJ1-5; D is possibly TRBD1 (5 bases). With 3 bases removed from V and 6 bases from J, the gap between germline ends came to 9 bases. The V gene's germline CDR1 is SGHDN and CDR2 FVKESK. The CDR3 runs 13 residues.

V usage is TRBV30 and J usage is TRBJ2-5; a weak D match, TRBD1 (5 bases). Trimming removed 6 bases at V and 0 bases at J, with 11 bases between. Germline assignment: CDR1 GTSNPN and CDR2 SVGIG (reference sequence). This CDR3 has 13 amino acids. The CDR3 DNA is TGTGCCTGCTTGGACAAGAACCAAGAGACCCAGTACTTC. Translated, it gives CACLDKNQETQYF.

This chain links TRBV3-1 (or the pseudogene TRBV3-2) with TRBJ1-6; D perhaps matches TRBD1 (5 bases). Germline values: CDR1 LGHDT, CDR2 YNNKEL (reference sequence). Trimming cost V 3 bases and J 10 bases, with 13 bases left between them. The CDR3 spans 14 residues. CDR3 sequence: CASSQTASRSPLHF. The CDR3 nucleotides read TGTGCCAGCAGCCAGACAGCCAGTCGGTCACCCCTCCACTTT.

The chain has TRBV7-9 and TRBJ2-4; possible D gene TRBD2, 5 bases. The germline V and J ends were trimmed by 5 bases and 0 bases, with 11 bases remaining between them. The CDR3 covers 15 residues. The germline CDR1 and CDR2 sequences are SEHNR and FQNEAQ (reference sequence). The CDR3 DNA is TGTGCCAGCAGCCAGCCCGGGGTAGCCAAAAACATTCAGTACTTC. It codes for CASSQPGVAKNIQYF.

The chain joins TRBV3-1 (or the pseudogene TRBV3-2) to TRBJ1-2; 7 nucleotides match TRBD1. CDR3 length equals 15 residues. Trimming cost V 1 base and J 2 bases; bases outside gene matches: 4. Germline loops: CDR1 LGHDT, CDR2 YNNKEL (reference sequence). The CDR3 spells CASSQGQGVNYGYTF. The CDR3 DNA sequence: TGTGCCAGCAGCCAAGGACAGGGCGTCAACTATGGCTACACCTTC.

The J gene is TRBJ1-1, the V gene TRBV6-5, with D maybe TRBD1 (5 bases). CDR1 is MNHEY and CDR2 is SVGAGI in the germline V gene. This CDR3 is built from 16 residues. The V and J ends lost 4 bases and 2 bases respectively, with 17 bases between them. CDR3 sequence: CASSSSTVRGNTEAFF. The CDR3 DNA sequence: TGTGCCAGCAGTTCCTCGACTGTGCGGGGCAACACTGAAGCTTTCTTT.

This chain connects TRBV2 to TRBJ1-2, with a tentative D call TRBD1 (5 bases). CDR1 is SNHLY, CDR2 FYNNEI, per germline. Trimming removed 2 bases at V and 8 bases at J, with 6 bases between. This CDR3 has 11 amino acids. Here the CDR3 DNA reads TGTGCCAGCAGTGAACAGGGCGGCTACACCTTC. Translation gives CASSEQGGYTF.

This rearrangement joins TRBV9 to TRBJ1-1; D possibly corresponds to TRBD1 (5 bases). Trimming removed 0 bases from V and 1 base from J, with 22 bases in between. Germline-derived CDR1 and CDR2 are SGDLS and YYNGEE. The CDR3 has 19 amino acids. DNA of the CDR3: TGTGCCAGCAGCGTAGCTGGCGGATCCCTGGGGCAGAAGAACACTGAAGCTTTCTTT. This translates into CASSVAGGSLGQKNTEAFF.